These 20 T cell receptor beta chains share one sample of origin, sequenced in a study of graft-versus-host responses after intestinal transplantation. Their antigens are not known. TCRdb's table, derived via immunoSEQ multiplex PCR, lists solely in-frame clones and lacks some. The sample contains tens of thousands of clones, about 95% of which appear only once. Sequences were derived from unstimulated CD4+ T cells sorted from spleen or lymph node cells, sampled before transplant. These receptors all stem from a human donor who was the organ donor for an intestinal transplant.

The rearrangement joins TRBV4-1 to TRBJ2-7; D ambiguous. From germline, CDR1 is MGHRA and CDR2 YSYEKL. This CDR3 spans 13 amino acids. V was pared by 1 base and J by 6 bases, with 10 bases between. The CDR3 nucleotides read TGCGCCAGCAGCCAAGTCAGTATGGGCGAGCAGTACTTC. This encodes CASSQVSMGEQYF.

This rearrangement joins TRBV10-3 to TRBJ1-2; no clear D. V lost 8 bases and J lost 2, with 9 bases in between. CDR1 is ENHRY and CDR2 is SYGVKD in the germline V gene. The CDR3 sequence is 12 residues long. The CDR3 bases are TGTGCCATCTCGGCAAACAACTATGGCTACACCTTC. This translates into CAISANNYGYTF.

This sequence joins TRBV28 and TRBJ2-5; weak D call: TRBD2 (5 bases). The CDR3 loop spans 14 amino acids. In germline, CDR1 is MDHEN, CDR2 SYDVKM. V shed 2 bases and J shed 4 bases, with 11 bases lying between them. The CDR3 nucleotides read TGTGCCAGCAGTTTACCCCGGGCGGGAGAGACCCAGTACTTC. It yields the protein CASSLPRAGETQYF.

The V and J genes are TRBV7-8 and TRBJ2-3; TRBD1 agrees at 7 bases. Trimming took 3 bases from V and 1 from J; bases not matched to a gene: 4. Germline V CDR1 and CDR2: SGHVS, FQNEAQ. This CDR3 comprises 15 residues. The CDR3 sequence is CASSFLGQGTDTQYF. CDR3 DNA: TGTGCCAGCAGCTTCCTAGGACAGGGCACAGATACGCAGTATTTT. The entire variable domain, with the rest obtained from reference TRBV7-8 and TRBJ2-3, is as follows: GAGVSQSPRYKVAKRGQDVALRCDPISGHVSLFWYQQALGQGPEFLTYFQNEAQLDKSGLPSDRFFAERPEGSVSTLKIQRTQQEDSAVYLCASSFLGQGTDTQYFGPGTRLTVL.

The gene calls are TRBV6-6 and TRBJ1-4, with D possibly TRBD1 on 6 matching bases. Trimming cost V 7 bases and J 8 bases, with 20 bases left between them. The germline gives CDR1 MNHNY, CDR2 SVGAGI (reference sequence). CDR3 size: 15 residues. CDR3 in DNA: TGTGCCAGCAAGCCTATGACAGGCCCGGAGGAAAAACTGTTTTTT. Translation gives CASKPMTGPEEKLFF.

This rearrangement joins TRBV19 to TRBJ1-1; possible D gene TRBD1, 6 bases. Deletions cut 3 bases from V and 4 bases from J, with 9 bases between. The CDR3 length is 13 residues. Per the germline V gene, CDR1 is LNHDA and CDR2 is SQIVND (reference sequence). CDR3 nucleotide sequence: TGTGCCAGTAGTATTTTAGGGGGCACTGAAGCTTTCTTT. As protein: CASSILGGTEAFF. Full variable domain (remainder filled in from reference TRBV19 and TRBJ1-1): DGGITQSPKYLFRKEGQNVTLSCEQNLNHDAMYWYRQDPGQGLRLIYYSQIVNDFQKGDIAEGYSVSREKKESFPLTVTSAQKNPTAFYLCASSILGGTEAFFGQGTRLTVV.

The chain carries TRBV12-1 and TRBJ2-5; the D call TRBD1 from the table was never checked on the DNA. The last part of the DNA fits TRBJ2-7 better; the J call may be wrong. TRBV12-1 is a known pseudogene. This CDR3 spans 14 amino acids. The CDR3 is CASSGFTETYEQYF. The DNA of the CDR3 is TGTGCCAGCAGCGGATTTACAGAAACCTACGAGCAGTACTTC.

The chain joins TRBV9 to TRBJ1-3; 7 nucleotides agree with TRBD1. Losses at the gene ends were 4 bases for V and 4 bases for J; bases not matched to a gene: 17. Germline V lookup: CDR1 SGDLS, CDR2 YYNGEE. The CDR3 is 18 residues long. CDR3 residues: CASSFTGTATLNGNTIYF. CDR3 nucleotide sequence: TGTGCCAGCAGCTTCACCGGGACAGCTACCCTCAACGGAAACACCATATATTTT.

This chain connects TRBV6-1 to TRBJ1-4, with D possibly being TRBD1 (5 bases). Between the trimmed V and J ends, which lost 7 bases and 4 bases, there was a span of 16 bases. This CDR3 spans 15 amino acids. The V gene's germline CDR1 is MNHNS and CDR2 SASEGT. CDR3: CASTVAGRLNEKLFF. CDR3 in DNA: TGTGCCAGCACGGTCGCGGGGCGCCTTAATGAAAAACTGTTTTTT.

The J gene is TRBJ1-4, the V gene TRBV10-1, with TRBD1 matching over 11 bases. Germline trimming cut 9 bases from V and 5 bases from J; bases unmatched to any gene: 14. Germline V lookup: CDR1 WNHNN, CDR2 SYGVQD (reference sequence). The CDR3 length is 17 residues. In DNA, the CDR3 is TGCGCCAGTTCTGGGACAGGGGGGAGTAGTTGGAATGAAAAACTGTTTTTT. Translating it yields CASSGTGGSSWNEKLFF.

The CDR3 sequence is CASSLLGKGRTEAFF. CDR3 DNA: TGTGCCAGCAGTTTGCTCGGGAAGGGAAGGACTGAAGCTTTCTTT. The chain employs TRBV28 and TRBJ1-1, with D unclear. From germline, CDR1 is MDHEN and CDR2 SYDVKM. The CDR3 runs to 15 residues. Between the trimmed V and J ends, which lost 3 bases and 5 bases, there was a span of 16 bases.

The rearrangement joins TRBV6-5 to TRBJ2-3, with D hard to call. Germline assignment: CDR1 MNHEY and CDR2 SVGAGI. V was shortened by 3 bases and J by 1 base, with 11 bases between the two germline ends. The CDR3 sequence is 15 residues long. The CDR3 DNA is TGTGCCAGCAGTTATAGTGTCACCCGCACAGATACGCAGTATTTT. Its protein is CASSYSVTRTDTQYF.

The chain employs TRBV5-1 and TRBJ2-1, with 8 bases fitting TRBD2. CDR1 SGHRS and CDR2 YFSETQ come from the germline V gene. Trimming took 2 bases from V and 0 from J; bases not matched to a gene: 7. The CDR3 covers 17 residues. CDR3 sequence (DNA): TGCGCCAGCAGCTTCGAAGTAGCGGGGAACTCCTACAATGAGCAGTTCTTC. Translation: CASSFEVAGNSYNEQFF.

The chain carries TRBV6-1 and TRBJ1-1; D ambiguous. CDR1 is MNHNS and CDR2 is SASEGT in the germline V gene. With 6 bases removed from V and 1 base from J, the gap between germline ends came to 6 bases. The CDR3 covers 12 residues. CDR3 amino acids: CASRAGNTEAFF. CDR3 coding DNA: TGTGCCAGCAGGGCCGGGAACACTGAAGCTTTCTTT.

The V call is TRBV9, the J call TRBJ2-3, with 11 bases identical to TRBD2. Germline V gene sequence: CDR1 SGDLS, CDR2 YYNGEE. The ends lost 2 bases at V and 8 bases at J; junction bases unmatched: 7. This CDR3 has 15 residues. The CDR3 nucleotides read TGTGCCAGCAGCGTGACTAGCGGGACGCTTGCTACGCAGTATTTT. This codes for CASSVTSGTLATQYF.

This rearrangement joins TRBV5-4 to TRBJ2-1, with TRBD2 matching over 15 bases. CDR3 length: 17 amino acids. CDR1 SGHNT and CDR2 YYREEE come from the germline V gene (reference sequence). J lost 3 bases, V lost 4 bases, and 5 bases had no gene match. The CDR3 DNA reads TGTGCCAGCAGCCCCGGGACTAGCGGGGGGTACTACAATGAGCAGTTCTTC. Translating gives CASSPGTSGGYYNEQFF.

The rearrangement uses TRBV2 and TRBJ2-1; 11 nucleotides agree with TRBD1. Germline CDR1 and CDR2: SNHLY and FYNNEI. The trim removed 8 bases at V and 5 bases at J, leaving 8 bases unmatched. The CDR3 consists of 15 residues. In DNA, the CDR3 is TGTGCCAGCCCCGAACGGGGACAGGGGGACAATGAGCAGTTCTTC. This codes for CASPERGQGDNEQFF.

The rearrangement links TRBV2 to TRBJ2-7, with 8 bases aligning to TRBD1. The CDR3 extends over 15 amino acids. V lost 6 bases, J lost 2 bases, and 9 bases stayed unmatched. The germline V gene encodes CDR1 SNHLY and CDR2 FYNNEI. The CDR3 spells CASSPSGQAAYEQYF. DNA for the CDR3: TGTGCCAGCAGCCCTTCGGGACAGGCGGCCTACGAGCAGTACTTC.

The chain joins TRBV9 to TRBJ2-7; D unclear. CDR1 and CDR2 (germline): SGDLS, YYNGEE. This CDR3 has 14 residues. V lost 0 bases and J 6 bases, leaving 13 bases between the germline ends. CDR3 DNA sequence: TGTGCCAGCAGCGTAGAGGCAGGTCTGGGCGAGCAGTACTTC. Translated, it gives CASSVEAGLGEQYF.

The chain links TRBV28 to TRBJ2-5, with a tentative D call TRBD1 (7 bases). Germline V lookup: CDR1 MDHEN, CDR2 SYDVKM. The CDR3 runs to 14 residues. Trimming stripped 5 bases from V and 5 bases from J, with 15 bases between. Here the CDR3 reads CASSRRGRQETQYF. DNA for the CDR3: TGTGCCAGCAGTAGGAGGGGGCGGCAGGAGACCCAGTACTTC.